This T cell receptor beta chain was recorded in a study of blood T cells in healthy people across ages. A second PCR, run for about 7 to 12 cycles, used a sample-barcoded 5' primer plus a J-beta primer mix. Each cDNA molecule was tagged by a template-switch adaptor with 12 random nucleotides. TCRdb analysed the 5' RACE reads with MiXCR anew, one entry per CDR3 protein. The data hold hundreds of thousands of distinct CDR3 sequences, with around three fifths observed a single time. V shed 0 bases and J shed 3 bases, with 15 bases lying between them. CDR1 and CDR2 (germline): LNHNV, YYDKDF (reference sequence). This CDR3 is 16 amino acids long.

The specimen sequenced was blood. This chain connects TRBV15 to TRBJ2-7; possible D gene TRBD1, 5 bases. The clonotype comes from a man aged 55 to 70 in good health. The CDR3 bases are TGTGCCACCAGCAGAGATAGGGGTGCAGCCTACTACGAGCAGTACTTC. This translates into CATSRDRGAAYYEQYF.